This T cell receptor (beta chain) was observed in a study of blood T cell repertoires in COVID-19. Overall study context: Samples taken during acute and convalescent COVID-19 were collected in the United States, Italy and Spain. From T cells, B-cell-depleted T cells, or PBMCs came the material, which was cDNA or gDNA.

In the original analysis: It was from reference gene primer amplification that nucleated cell counts were estimated. Here immunoSEQ multiplex PCR was the method, and the copy in TCRdb shows in-frame clones only, minus some. That table supplies the V and J calls and clone size; D and trimming were determined from the DNA. The sample has approximately 140,000 clones, roughly 86% seen once. V shed 10 bases and J 5 bases; nucleotides not matched to a gene: 14. The germline V gene encodes CDR1 LNHDA and CDR2 SQIVND (reference sequence). The length of the CDR3 is 15 residues. What was sequenced was peripheral blood. The sequence was obtained from a human donor with acute or convalescent COVID-19. The donor label of this sample is uncertain. The V and J genes are TRBV19 and TRBJ2-5; 9 bases are shared with TRBD2. This chain's CDR3 is CATTPGTSLLETQYF. The CDR3 DNA follows: TGTGCCACCACTCCCGGGACTAGCCTCCTGGAGACCCAGTACTTC.